These T cell receptor beta chains were read from a single sample in a study of T cell responses to AZD1222 COVID-19 vaccine. Libraries were prepared by immunoSEQ multiplex PCR; TCRdb keeps only in-frame clonotypes and omits some of them. The table includes approximately 150,000 clones, about 92% detected once. The sample was peripheral blood, taken on day 0 of AZD1222 vaccination. The receptors here all came from an adult in good health. Each CDR3 is given with its conserved first and last residue. The order of the fields is D gene, clone size, J gene, V gene, CDR3 protein, CDR3 DNA. D genes are given only for firm matches. Rows give clone size only sometimes, using once, few, many, or a class for an expanded clone.

d_gene: -
abundance: -
j_gene: TRBJ2-1
v_gene: TRBV4-1
CDR3aa: CASSALATGDEQFF
CDR3nt: TGCGCCAGCAGCGCTCTAGCGACAGGCGATGAGCAGTTCTTC

d_gene: -
abundance: -
j_gene: TRBJ1-1
v_gene: TRBV7-8
CDR3aa: CASSLEGSSMNTEAFF
CDR3nt: TGTGCCAGCAGCCTAGAGGGATCGTCTATGAACACTGAAGCTTTCTTT

d_gene: -
abundance: -
j_gene: TRBJ1-3
v_gene: TRBV30
CDR3aa: CASTGWGNTIYF
CDR3nt: TGTGCCTCCACAGGGTGGGGAAACACCATATATTTT

d_gene: -
abundance: -
j_gene: TRBJ1-1
v_gene: TRBV7-3
CDR3aa: CASSPDGQNTEAFF
CDR3nt: TGTGCCAGCAGCCCGGACGGTCAGAACACTGAAGCTTTCTTT

d_gene: -
abundance: -
j_gene: TRBJ2-1
v_gene: TRBV28
CDR3aa: CASNRQWSPNEQFF
CDR3nt: TGTGCCAGCAATAGACAGTGGAGCCCCAATGAGCAGTTCTTC

d_gene: -
abundance: -
j_gene: TRBJ2-5
v_gene: TRBV6-2/TRBV6-3
CDR3aa: CASSFWGIQETQYF
CDR3nt: TGTGCCAGCAGTTTTTGGGGAATCCAAGAGACCCAGTACTTC

d_gene: -
abundance: once
j_gene: TRBJ1-1
v_gene: TRBV28
CDR3aa: CASSPLTPGYTEAFF
CDR3nt: TGTGCCAGCAGTCCGCTAACTCCAGGATACACTGAAGCTTTCTTT

d_gene: -
abundance: -
j_gene: TRBJ1-5
v_gene: TRBV7-2
CDR3aa: CASSPDTPGVGQPQHF
CDR3nt: TGTGCCAGCAGCCCCGATACGCCAGGGGTGGGTCAGCCCCAGCATTTT

d_gene: -
abundance: -
j_gene: TRBJ1-2
v_gene: TRBV5-1
CDR3aa: CASSFGRAWGYTF
CDR3nt: TGCGCCAGCAGCTTTGGCAGGGCGTGGGGCTACACCTTC

d_gene: TRBD1
abundance: -
j_gene: TRBJ1-2
v_gene: TRBV15
CDR3aa: CATSPDRNYGYTF
CDR3nt: TGTGCCACCAGCCCGGACAGGAACTATGGCTACACCTTC

d_gene: TRBD1
abundance: once
j_gene: TRBJ1-4
v_gene: TRBV7-3
CDR3aa: CASSSQGDDEKLFF
CDR3nt: TGTGCCAGCTCGTCGCAGGGGGACGATGAAAAACTGTTTTTT

d_gene: TRBD1
abundance: -
j_gene: TRBJ2-6
v_gene: TRBV9
CDR3aa: CASSARGQGISGANVLTF
CDR3nt: TGTGCCAGCAGCGCCCGAGGACAGGGGATTTCTGGGGCCAACGTCCTGACTTTC

d_gene: TRBD2
abundance: -
j_gene: TRBJ2-1
v_gene: TRBV19
CDR3aa: CASSTRGSRAPNLYNEQFF
CDR3nt: TGTGCCAGTAGTACTCGCGGGAGCCGAGCCCCGAATTTATACAATGAGCAGTTCTTC

d_gene: -
abundance: -
j_gene: TRBJ2-5
v_gene: TRBV3-1/TRBV3-2
CDR3aa: CASSRQTYIQETQYF
CDR3nt: TGTGCCAGCAGCCGACAGACATATATCCAAGAGACCCAGTACTTC

d_gene: TRBD2
abundance: -
j_gene: TRBJ2-3
v_gene: TRBV7-2
CDR3aa: CASSFRTSGGRGTDTQYF
CDR3nt: TGTGCCAGCAGCTTCCGGACTAGCGGGGGGAGAGGCACAGATACGCAGTATTTT

d_gene: -
abundance: -
j_gene: TRBJ1-3
v_gene: TRBV10-3
CDR3aa: CAMSRDEGNTIYF
CDR3nt: TGTGCCATGTCGAGGGACGAAGGAAACACCATATATTTT

d_gene: -
abundance: -
j_gene: TRBJ2-3
v_gene: TRBV28
CDR3aa: CASSLPSLGGDTQYF
CDR3nt: TGTGCCAGCAGTTTACCTTCGCTGGGCGGAGATACGCAGTATTTT

d_gene: TRBD2
abundance: -
j_gene: TRBJ2-1
v_gene: TRBV2
CDR3aa: CASPRAAAGGSSEQFF
CDR3nt: TGTGCCAGTCCTAGGGCCGCAGCGGGAGGTAGCAGTGAGCAGTTCTTC

d_gene: -
abundance: -
j_gene: TRBJ2-7
v_gene: TRBV20-1
CDR3aa: CSATTGEVQYF
CDR3nt: TGCAGTGCCACTACAGGGGAGGTGCAGTACTTC

d_gene: TRBD2
abundance: -
j_gene: TRBJ2-1
v_gene: TRBV7-2
CDR3aa: CASSPNGGAWVF
CDR3nt: TGTGCCAGCAGCCCCAACGGGGGGGCCTGGGTCTTC

d_gene: TRBD1
abundance: -
j_gene: TRBJ2-7
v_gene: TRBV30
CDR3aa: CALGQGAYEQYF
CDR3nt: TGCGCACTAGGGCAGGGGGCCTACGAGCAGTACTTC

d_gene: TRBD1
abundance: -
j_gene: TRBJ2-1
v_gene: TRBV5-4
CDR3aa: CASSFPLGQGANNEQFF
CDR3nt: TGTGCCAGCAGCTTCCCGCTTGGACAGGGGGCGAACAATGAGCAGTTCTTC

d_gene: -
abundance: -
j_gene: TRBJ1-6
v_gene: TRBV6-5
CDR3aa: CASRDPNSPLHF
CDR3nt: TGTGCCAGCAGGGACCCGAATTCACCCCTCCACTTT

d_gene: TRBD1
abundance: -
j_gene: TRBJ1-2
v_gene: TRBV5-1
CDR3aa: CASSLGQGNYGYTF
CDR3nt: TGCGCCAGCAGCTTGGGACAGGGAAACTATGGCTACACCTTC

d_gene: -
abundance: -
j_gene: TRBJ2-3
v_gene: TRBV11-2
CDR3aa: CASSQPPGGIADTQYF
CDR3nt: TGTGCCAGCAGCCAACCACCGGGCGGGATCGCAGATACGCAGTATTTT

d_gene: -
abundance: -
j_gene: TRBJ1-5
v_gene: TRBV11-2
CDR3aa: CASSDSYSNQPQHF
CDR3nt: TGTGCCAGCAGCGACAGTTATAGCAATCAGCCCCAGCATTTT

d_gene: -
abundance: -
j_gene: TRBJ2-3
v_gene: TRBV24-1
CDR3aa: CATSVGGSTDTQYF
CDR3nt: TGTGCCACCAGTGTAGGAGGGAGCACAGATACGCAGTATTTT

d_gene: -
abundance: -
j_gene: TRBJ2-2
v_gene: TRBV11-2
CDR3aa: CASSLEGSNTGELFF
CDR3nt: TGTGCCAGCAGCTTAGAGGGCAGCAACACCGGGGAGCTGTTTTTT

d_gene: TRBD1
abundance: -
j_gene: TRBJ2-5
v_gene: TRBV9
CDR3aa: CASSVDRGSETQYF
CDR3nt: TGTGCCAGCAGCGTAGACAGGGGGTCAGAGACCCAGTACTTC

d_gene: -
abundance: -
j_gene: TRBJ1-1
v_gene: TRBV7-9
CDR3aa: CASSLGQARNTEAFF
CDR3nt: TGTGCCAGCAGCTTAGGACAGGCCCGGAACACTGAAGCTTTCTTT

d_gene: -
abundance: -
j_gene: TRBJ2-3
v_gene: TRBV7-3
CDR3aa: CASSLHGFGADTQYF
CDR3nt: TGTGCCAGCAGCCTCCACGGGTTTGGAGCGGATACGCAGTATTTT

d_gene: -
abundance: -
j_gene: TRBJ2-7
v_gene: TRBV5-6
CDR3aa: CASSQGASPSYEQYF
CDR3nt: TGTGCCAGCAGCCAAGGAGCCTCTCCTTCCTACGAGCAGTACTTC

d_gene: TRBD1
abundance: -
j_gene: TRBJ2-5
v_gene: TRBV27
CDR3aa: CASSPILGQGGLGKTQYF
CDR3nt: TGTGCCAGCAGTCCTATATTGGGACAGGGGGGCTTAGGGAAGACCCAGTACTTC

d_gene: -
abundance: -
j_gene: TRBJ1-1
v_gene: TRBV7-8
CDR3aa: CASSPLGGGAFF
CDR3nt: TGTGCCAGCAGCCCCCTTGGAGGGGGAGCTTTCTTT

d_gene: -
abundance: -
j_gene: TRBJ1-1
v_gene: TRBV6-5
CDR3aa: CASSYSYLMNTEAFF
CDR3nt: TGTGCCAGCAGTTACTCGTATCTGATGAACACTGAAGCTTTCTTT

d_gene: TRBD2
abundance: -
j_gene: TRBJ2-7
v_gene: TRBV5-8
CDR3aa: CASSALAGGPYEQYF
CDR3nt: TGTGCCAGCAGCGCCTTAGCGGGGGGGCCCTACGAGCAGTACTTC

d_gene: -
abundance: -
j_gene: TRBJ1-6
v_gene: TRBV30
CDR3aa: CAWGPNRDSPLHF
CDR3nt: TGTGCCTGGGGCCCCAACAGGGACTCACCCCTCCACTTT

d_gene: -
abundance: -
j_gene: TRBJ2-5
v_gene: TRBV7-2
CDR3aa: CASSSLLRETQYF
CDR3nt: TGTGCCAGCAGCTCCTTGCTGAGGGAGACCCAGTACTTC

d_gene: -
abundance: -
j_gene: TRBJ2-3
v_gene: TRBV7-2
CDR3aa: CASSLDSQIGDTQYF
CDR3nt: TGTGCCAGCAGCTTGGACTCCCAGATTGGGGATACGCAGTATTTT

d_gene: TRBD1
abundance: -
j_gene: TRBJ1-2
v_gene: TRBV25-1
CDR3aa: CASSATGDYGYTF
CDR3nt: TGTGCCAGCAGTGCGACAGGGGACTATGGCTACACCTTC

d_gene: -
abundance: -
j_gene: TRBJ2-1
v_gene: TRBV5-8
CDR3aa: CASSLSRSSYNEQFF
CDR3nt: TGTGCCAGCAGCTTGTCAAGGAGCTCCTACAATGAGCAGTTCTTC

d_gene: -
abundance: -
j_gene: TRBJ2-2
v_gene: TRBV27
CDR3aa: CASSFPHAGELFF
CDR3nt: TGTGCCAGCAGTTTCCCTCATGCCGGGGAGCTGTTTTTT

d_gene: -
abundance: -
j_gene: TRBJ2-5
v_gene: TRBV20-1
CDR3aa: CSARPQETQYF
CDR3nt: TGCAGTGCCAGGCCCCAAGAGACCCAGTACTTC

d_gene: -
abundance: -
j_gene: TRBJ1-1
v_gene: TRBV7-2
CDR3aa: CASSPRHQNTEAFF
CDR3nt: TGTGCCAGCAGCCCCCGCCACCAGAACACTGAAGCTTTCTTT

d_gene: -
abundance: -
j_gene: TRBJ1-5
v_gene: TRBV7-2
CDR3aa: CASSLDGGGGNQPQHF
CDR3nt: TGTGCCAGCAGCTTAGACGGGGGAGGGGGCAATCAGCCCCAGCATTTT